These 22 T cell receptor beta chains originate from one sample sequenced in a study of T cell responses to AZD1222 COVID-19 vaccine. The data were produced by immunoSEQ multiplex PCR, yet TCRdb's version contains in-frame clones alone and is incomplete. The data contain some 110,000 clones, about 89% of them singletons. Source: peripheral blood, taken 28 days after the second dose of the MenACWY control vaccine. The receptor source for this set is an adult who received the MenACWY meningococcal vaccine as a control.

The chain uses TRBV27 and TRBJ1-6; unclear D gene. The V end lost 6 bases, the J end lost 8 bases, and 14 bases lay between the germline ends. The CDR3 sequence is 14 residues long. Germline V gives CDR1 MNHEY, CDR2 SMNVEV (reference sequence). CDR3 DNA sequence: TGTGCCAGCAGCTCCAAGGCCCCCTATTCACCCCTCCACTTT. Translating it yields CASSSKAPYSPLHF.

This chain uses TRBV19 with TRBJ2-6; D perhaps matches TRBD1 (7 bases). V dropped 3 bases and J dropped 4 bases, with 28 bases sitting between them. Germline lookup yields CDR1 LNHDA and CDR2 SQIVND (reference sequence). This CDR3 has 21 residues. Here the CDR3 DNA reads TGTGCCAGTAGTATGTCTTTTAGAAGGAGGGACAGCCTGGGAGGGGCCAACGTCCTGACTTTC. This gives the protein CASSMSFRRRDSLGGANVLTF.

The V gene is TRBV6-5, the J gene TRBJ2-3, with a weak D call TRBD1 (6 bases). In germline, CDR1 is MNHEY, CDR2 SVGAGI. The CDR3 extends over 15 amino acids. Between the trimmed V and J ends, which lost 7 bases and 1 base, there was a span of 15 bases. The CDR3 sequence: CASNKRRTGTDTQYF. The CDR3 DNA follows: TGTGCCAGCAATAAACGGAGGACAGGCACAGATACGCAGTATTTT.

The chain has TRBV19 and TRBJ1-1, with no clear D. The CDR3 totals 12 residues. CDR1 and CDR2 from the germline V gene are LNHDA and SQIVND (reference sequence). V lost 3 bases and J 8 bases, leaving 10 bases between the germline ends. CDR3 sequence reads: CASSIGQLEAFF. CDR3 bases: TGTGCCAGTAGTATTGGTCAGTTGGAAGCTTTCTTT.

The V call is TRBV5-1, the J call TRBJ2-2, with TRBD1 as a possible D gene (6 bases). Germline V CDR1 and CDR2: SGHRS, YFSETQ. The CDR3 is 13 residues long. Deletions cut 4 bases from V and 7 bases from J, with 11 bases between. The CDR3 DNA sequence: TGCGCCAGCAGCCTACAGGGAGACGGGGAGCTGTTTTTT. Protein: CASSLQGDGELFF.

V and J are TRBV29-1 and TRBJ1-2; D is unclear. Germline V gives CDR1 SQVTM, CDR2 ANQGSEA. V gave up 4 bases and J gave up 8 bases, with 20 bases separating them. The CDR3 runs 14 residues. The CDR3, as DNA: TGCAGCGTTGTGGCGACGGACCTGTCGGGGGGCTACACCTTC. Amino acid sequence: CSVVATDLSGGYTF.

The rearrangement joins TRBV5-4 to TRBJ2-3, with TRBD2 identical over 13 bases. The V gene end was trimmed by 4 bases and the J gene end by 10 bases; junction bases not matched to a gene: 12. CDR1 and CDR2 (germline): SGHNT, YYREEE (reference sequence). The length of the CDR3 is 16 residues. The CDR3 DNA reads TGTGCCAGCAGCGACCTCGATACTAGCGGGGGGGCGGCGCAGTATTTT. Translating gives CASSDLDTSGGAAQYF.

The chain employs TRBV9 and TRBJ1-1; D gene uncertain. CDR3 size: 14 residues. V was pared by 0 bases and J by 5 bases, with 11 bases between. Germline CDR1 SGDLS, CDR2 YYNGEE. CDR3 in amino acids: CASSVVAGGTEAFF. DNA of the CDR3: TGTGCCAGCAGCGTAGTGGCCGGAGGGACTGAAGCTTTCTTT.

The chain employs TRBV5-4 and TRBJ2-5; 13 bases line up with TRBD2. V was clipped by 4 bases and J by 1 base; unmatched bases: 4. The CDR3 length is 16 residues. Germline V gives CDR1 SGHNT, CDR2 YYREEE (reference sequence). The CDR3 reads CASSRGLAGAQETQYF. In DNA form, the CDR3 reads TGTGCCAGCAGCCGCGGACTAGCGGGGGCCCAAGAGACCCAGTACTTC.

The genes are TRBV27 and TRBJ1-6; 9 bases line up with TRBD1. This CDR3 is built from 14 residues. V shed 2 bases, J shed 11 bases, and the junction held 4 bases outside the gene matches. CDR1 and CDR2 (germline): MNHEY, SMNVEV (reference sequence). The CDR3 loop reads CASSLMDRGTPLHF. The DNA for the CDR3 is TGTGCCAGCAGTTTAATGGACAGGGGCACACCCCTCCACTTT.

In DNA, the CDR3 is TGTGCCAGCAGCTTAACGGGATTAGCCTACGAGCAGTACTTC. It specifies CASSLTGLAYEQYF. The chain couples TRBV7-9 to TRBJ2-7; D is perhaps TRBD2 (5 bases). Between the trimmed V and J ends, which lost 2 bases and 2 bases, there was a span of 10 bases. This CDR3 contains 14 residues. CDR1 is SEHNR and CDR2 is FQNEAQ in the germline V gene (reference sequence).

CDR3 sequence reads: CAISESTIPESSYEQYF. DNA for the CDR3: TGTGCCATCAGTGAGTCGACCATCCCAGAAAGCTCCTACGAGCAGTACTTC. This chain links TRBV10-3 with TRBJ2-7; D is uncertain. Germline CDR1 reads ENHRY; CDR2 reads SYGVKD. V lost 0 bases, J lost 0 bases, and 15 bases lay in between. The CDR3 runs to 17 residues.

CDR3 loop: CASSAGPYEQYF. The CDR3 DNA reads TGCGCCAGCAGCGCGGGACCGTACGAGCAGTACTTC. The chain recombines TRBV5-1 with TRBJ2-7; possibly TRBD2 for D (6 bases). Germline CDR1 is SGHRS and CDR2 is YFSETQ. V was cut by 4 bases and J by 4 bases, with 9 bases left in between. The CDR3 sequence is 12 residues long.

This chain links TRBV15 with TRBJ1-6; D call uncertain. Germline lookup yields CDR1 LNHNV and CDR2 YYDKDF (reference sequence). Between the trimmed V and J ends, which lost 1 base and 6 bases, there was a span of 10 bases. The CDR3 runs to 15 residues. The chain's CDR3 is CATSRVKLANSPLHF. The CDR3 DNA sequence: TGTGCCACCAGCAGAGTAAAACTGGCTAATTCACCCCTCCACTTT.

V usage is TRBV4-2 and J usage is TRBJ2-3, with TRBD2 matching over 8 bases. The length of the CDR3 is 20 residues. The germline gives CDR1 LGHNA, CDR2 YNFKEQ. With 4 bases clipped from V and 0 bases from J, the junction kept 18 bases outside the gene matches. CDR3 nucleotide sequence: TGTGCCAGCAGCCTCCTACGGGGGGGAGCCAGTGAGTCTAGCACAGATACGCAGTATTTT. Translated, it gives CASSLLRGGASESSTDTQYF.

The V call is TRBV5-6, the J call TRBJ1-5, with 10 bases aligning to TRBD1. Germline assignment: CDR1 SGHDT and CDR2 YYEEEE. The CDR3 has 16 amino acids. The ends lost 4 bases at V and 3 bases at J; junction bases unmatched: 7. CDR3 bases: TGTGCCAGCAGCAGCCGGGACAGGGGTTACAATCAGCCCCAGCATTTT. It is translated as CASSSRDRGYNQPQHF. The whole variable domain, remainder taken from reference TRBV5-6 and TRBJ1-5, is DAGVTQSPTHLIKTRGQQVTLRCSPKSGHDTVSWYQQALGQGPQFIFQYYEEEERQRGNFPDRFSGHQFPNYSSELNVNALLLGDSALYLCASSSRDRGYNQPQHFGDGTRLSIL.

The chain links TRBV9 to TRBJ2-3; TRBD2 agrees at 10 bases. Unmatched junction bases numbered 6, after V lost 2 bases and J lost 0 bases. The germline gives CDR1 SGDLS, CDR2 YYNGEE. The CDR3 has 17 residues. Here the CDR3 reads CASSVLAGGSSTDTQYF. For the CDR3, the DNA is TGTGCCAGCAGCGTGTTAGCGGGGGGATCTAGCACAGATACGCAGTATTTT. Full variable domain (outside the CDR3, taken from reference TRBV9 and TRBJ2-3): DSGVTQTPKHLITATGQRVTLRCSPRSGDLSVYWYQQSLDQGLQFLIQYYNGEERAKGNILERFSAQQFPDLHSELNLSSLELGDSALYFCASSVLAGGSSTDTQYFGPGTRLTVL.

The chain joins TRBV19 to TRBJ2-3; 7 positions match TRBD2. Germline V lookup: CDR1 LNHDA, CDR2 SQIVND (reference sequence). This CDR3 spans 13 amino acids. The junction had 5 bases not matched to a gene; V was cut back by 10 bases and J by 1 base. The CDR3 coding sequence is TGTGCCACTCTAGCGGCCCGCACAGATACGCAGTATTTT. Translated: CATLAARTDTQYF.

The genes are TRBV9 and TRBJ1-4; 7 bases line up with TRBD1. Unmatched junction bases numbered 15, after V lost 4 bases and J lost 12 bases. This CDR3 comprises 15 residues. The germline gives CDR1 SGDLS, CDR2 YYNGEE. This CDR3 reads CASSFGQAHEGELFF. CDR3 nucleotide sequence: TGTGCCAGCAGCTTCGGACAGGCTCACGAGGGCGAACTGTTTTTT.

This chain connects TRBV12-5 to TRBJ2-1; D gene ambiguous. Per germline, CDR1 LGHNT and CDR2 FRNRAP. There are 14 residues in the CDR3. Trimming removed 3 bases from V and 2 bases from J, with 8 bases in between. The CDR3 reads CASGLGSAYNEQFF. In DNA, the CDR3 is TGTGCTAGTGGTTTAGGTTCAGCCTACAATGAGCAGTTCTTC.

The gene calls are TRBV7-2 and TRBJ2-3; D might be TRBD2 (5 bases). This CDR3 contains 13 residues. Per germline, CDR1 SGHTA and CDR2 FQGNSA. V lost 3 bases to trimming and J lost 4 bases, with 8 bases between them. The chain's CDR3 is CASSLLGADTQYF. For the CDR3, the DNA is TGTGCCAGCAGCTTGTTGGGAGCAGATACGCAGTATTTT.

V usage is TRBV4-2 and J usage is TRBJ2-7; D ambiguous. The CDR3 runs to 16 residues. Trimming pared 0 bases from V and 6 bases from J, leaving 18 bases between. CDR1 is LGHNA and CDR2 is YNFKEQ in the germline V gene. Here the CDR3 reads CASSQDQASSPSEQYF. The CDR3 DNA is TGTGCCAGCAGCCAAGATCAGGCCAGTTCCCCTAGCGAGCAGTACTTC.